These 21 T cell receptor beta chains originate from one sample sequenced in a study of blood T cell repertoires in COVID-19. The table came from immunoSEQ multiplex PCR; TCRdb's copy has only in-frame clones and leaves some out. The sample carries 160,000 or so clones, around 89% recorded once. The sample taken for sequencing was peripheral blood. These receptors were obtained from a man aged 55 to 70 with acute or convalescent COVID-19.

By proportion, this clone is medium-sized. V gene TRBV7-3 combines with J gene TRBJ1-2, with 8 positions matching TRBD1. The CDR3 loop spans 19 amino acids. Germline lookup yields CDR1 SGHTA and CDR2 FQGTGA. J gave up 3 bases and V 0 bases, and 15 bases lay outside the gene matches. The CDR3 nucleotides read TGTGCCAGCAGCTTAACTGGCGGGGCAGGGGGCGCCGGTGACTATGGCTACACCTTC. This translates into CASSLTGGAGGAGDYGYTF.

Of note for this clone: Additional DNA sequences in this sample encode the identical CDR3. V usage is TRBV18 and J usage is TRBJ1-1; 9 bases fit TRBD1. The length of the CDR3 is 13 residues. The germline CDR1 and CDR2 sequences are KGHSH and LQKENI. Losses at the gene ends were 2 bases for V and 6 bases for J; bases not matched to a gene: 1. The CDR3 bases are TGTGCCAGCTCACCAGGGACAGGGTCTGAAGCTTTCTTT. This codes for CASSPGTGSEAFF.

The chain joins TRBV7-9 to TRBJ1-2; TRBD1 is a possible D gene (6 bases). The CDR3 loop spans 15 amino acids. Germline CDR1 and CDR2: SEHNR and FQNEAQ (reference sequence). Trimming cost V 0 bases and J 8 bases, with 16 bases left between them. CDR3 nucleotide sequence: TGTGCCAGCAGCTTAGCGCCTCAGGGGTTGGAGGGCTACACCTTC. Amino acids: CASSLAPQGLEGYTF.

The chain recombines TRBV24-1 with TRBJ2-7; 7 positions agree with TRBD1. Germline assignment: CDR1 KGHDR and CDR2 SFDVKD. The CDR3 is made up of 12 amino acids. With V trimmed by 12 bases and J by 3 bases, 7 bases remained unmatched. CDR3 sequence: CAASTGSYEQYF. The CDR3 DNA sequence: TGTGCCGCTTCGACAGGGAGCTACGAGCAGTACTTC.

CDR3 DNA sequence: TGCGCCAGCAGCCAAGGGGGACAGGGGAGCTATGGCTACACCTTC. Its translation is CASSQGGQGSYGYTF. This chain uses TRBV4-1 with TRBJ1-2; 10 nucleotides align to TRBD1. There are 15 residues in the CDR3. V gave up 1 base and J gave up 4 bases; unmatched junction bases: 3. Germline V gives CDR1 MGHRA, CDR2 YSYEKL.

The J gene is TRBJ1-2, the V gene TRBV27, with 7 bases fitting TRBD1. Unmatched junction bases numbered 10, after V lost 5 bases and J lost 4 bases. The CDR3 has 15 amino acids. The germline CDR1 and CDR2 sequences are MNHEY and SMNVEV (reference sequence). The CDR3: CASSPGQPLIYGYTF. In nucleotides, the CDR3 is TGTGCCAGCAGTCCGGGACAGCCACTAATCTATGGCTACACCTTC.

J is TRBJ2-7 and V is TRBV5-1; 16 nucleotides align to TRBD2. CDR3 length equals 16 residues. Per germline, CDR1 SGHRS and CDR2 YFSETQ. V gave up 4 bases and J gave up 4 bases; unmatched junction bases: 5. CDR3 sequence: CASSPGLAGGLYEQYF. The CDR3 nucleotides read TGCGCCAGCAGCCCGGGACTAGCGGGGGGGCTTTACGAGCAGTACTTC.

The chain employs TRBV13 and TRBJ1-6; possible D gene TRBD1, 6 bases. The CDR3 is 14 amino acids. Germline CDR1 is PRHDT and CDR2 is FYEKMQ (reference sequence). V lost 1 base to trimming and J lost 9 bases, with 10 bases between them. CDR3 DNA: TGTGCCAGCAGCTTAGAACAGGGAAGTTCACCCCTCCACTTT. Translation: CASSLEQGSSPLHF. The complete variable domain, with remaining parts taken from reference TRBV13 and TRBJ1-6, reads AAGVIQSPRHLIKEKRETATLKCYPIPRHDTVYWYQQGPGQDPQFLISFYEKMQSDKGSIPDRFSAQQFSDYHSELNMSSLELGDSALYFCASSLEQGSSPLHFGNGTRLTVT.

CDR3 protein: CASSRRDSYGYTF. Written as DNA, the CDR3 is TGTGCCAGCAGCCGAAGGGACAGCTATGGCTACACCTTC. This rearrangement joins TRBV6-5 to TRBJ1-2; 7 nucleotides match TRBD1. V trimming: 6 bases; J trimming: 4 bases; junction bases outside the gene matches: 5. Germline V gives CDR1 MNHEY, CDR2 SVGAGI. The CDR3 covers 13 residues.

The rearrangement joins TRBV15 to TRBJ1-2, with TRBD1 identical over 7 bases. In germline, CDR1 is LNHNV, CDR2 YYDKDF (reference sequence). V shed 5 bases, J shed 7 bases, and the junction held 10 bases outside the gene matches. The CDR3 is 14 amino acids. The CDR3 bases are TGTGCCACCAGCGGCAGGGGGAATGTTTTTGGCTACACCTTC. Its translation: CATSGRGNVFGYTF.

The chain is built from TRBV5-1 and TRBJ2-5; D unresolved. Germline V lookup: CDR1 SGHRS, CDR2 YFSETQ. The germline V and J ends were trimmed by 5 bases and 5 bases, with 10 bases remaining between them. The CDR3 consists of 12 residues. CDR3 region: CASRQSQETQYF. CDR3 DNA: TGCGCCAGCAGGCAGTCCCAGGAGACCCAGTACTTC.

The V and J genes are TRBV7-2 and TRBJ1-2, with D perhaps TRBD1 (6 bases). V was clipped by 0 bases and J by 2 bases, with 10 bases between them. This CDR3 contains 15 residues. Germline V gives CDR1 SGHTA, CDR2 FQGNSA. CDR3: CASSLARQGNYGYTF. CDR3 DNA sequence: TGTGCCAGCAGCTTAGCGCGGCAGGGGAACTATGGCTACACCTTC.

V gene TRBV11-2 combines with J gene TRBJ1-1; tentatively, D is TRBD1 (5 bases). V lost 4 bases, J lost 0 bases, and 9 bases lay in between. The germline V gene has CDR1 SGHAT and CDR2 FQNNGV. CDR3 length: 14 amino acids. The CDR3 spells CASSSGYVNTEAFF. DNA of the CDR3: TGTGCCAGCAGCTCAGGGTATGTGAACACTGAAGCTTTCTTT.

This chain links TRBV19 with TRBJ2-7; weak D call: TRBD1 (6 bases). CDR1 and CDR2 (germline): LNHDA, SQIVND (reference sequence). The CDR3 is 14 amino acids. The germline V and J ends were trimmed by 1 base and 2 bases, with 9 bases remaining between them. The CDR3 loop reads CASSIGTVAYEQYF. CDR3 sequence (DNA): TGTGCCAGTAGTATAGGGACAGTAGCCTACGAGCAGTACTTC.

J is TRBJ2-3 and V is TRBV5-4; TRBD2 is a possible D gene (6 bases). Trimming removed 4 bases from V and 2 bases from J, with 11 bases in between. The CDR3 has 14 amino acids. Germline CDR1 SGHNT, CDR2 YYREEE (reference sequence). The CDR3: CASSAWDSTDTQYF. For the CDR3, the DNA is TGTGCCAGCAGCGCCTGGGACTCCACAGATACGCAGTATTTT.

V gene TRBV12-3 or TRBV12-4 combines with J gene TRBJ2-1, with a possible D match to TRBD2 (5 bases). V was cut by 5 bases and J by 8 bases, with 13 bases left in between. This CDR3 contains 13 residues. The CDR3 DNA sequence: TGTGCCAGCAGTCTCCGAGGAGGCTATGAGCAGTTCTTC. Its translation is CASSLRGGYEQFF.

This rearrangement joins TRBV19 to TRBJ1-3; no clear D. V was trimmed by 7 bases and J by 5 bases, leaving 12 bases between them. The germline V gene has CDR1 LNHDA and CDR2 SQIVND (reference sequence). This CDR3 has 13 residues. In DNA form, the CDR3 reads TGTGCCAGTACCCCACTGCCGAGAAACACCATATATTTT. Protein: CASTPLPRNTIYF. The full variable domain, rest sourced from reference TRBV19 and TRBJ1-3, is DGGITQSPKYLFRKEGQNVTLSCEQNLNHDAMYWYRQDPGQGLRLIYYSQIVNDFQKGDIAEGYSVSREKKESFPLTVTSAQKNPTAFYLCASTPLPRNTIYFGEGSWLTVV.

V gene TRBV5-5 combines with J gene TRBJ2-6, with D possibly matching TRBD2 (6 bases). Germline V gene sequence: CDR1 SGHKS, CDR2 YYEKEE (reference sequence). Trimming removed 2 bases at V and 0 bases at J, with 9 bases between. The CDR3 runs 16 residues. The DNA for the CDR3 is TGTGCCAGCAGCTTACGGGGGAGCTCTGGGGCCAACGTCCTGACTTTC. Its protein is CASSLRGSSGANVLTF. The full variable domain, in which reference TRBV5-5 and TRBJ2-6 provide the parts outside the CDR3, is DAGVTQSPTHLIKTRGQQVTLRCSPISGHKSVSWYQQVLGQGPQFIFQYYEKEERGRGNFPDRFSARQFPNYSSELNVNALLLGDSALYLCASSLRGSSGANVLTFGAGSRLTVL.

The chain links TRBV7-3 to TRBJ1-3, with D uncertain. Deletions cut 2 bases from V and 0 bases from J, with 8 bases between. CDR1 and CDR2 (germline): SGHTA, FQGTGA. The CDR3 is 15 residues long. In nucleotides, the CDR3 is TGTGCCAGCAGCTTAGGTACAAGCTCTGGAAACACCATATATTTT. Translating it yields CASSLGTSSGNTIYF.

J is TRBJ1-2 and V is TRBV30; 7 nucleotides match TRBD1. This CDR3 region has 11 residues. J gave up 6 bases and V 4 bases, and 2 bases lay outside the gene matches. The germline V gene has CDR1 GTSNPN and CDR2 SVGIG (reference sequence). CDR3 in DNA: TGTGCCTGGACAACAGGGGATGGCTACACCTTC. As protein: CAWTTGDGYTF. Full variable domain (rest looked up from reference TRBV30 and TRBJ1-2): SQTIHQWPATLVQPVGSPLSLECTVEGTSNPNLYWYRQAAGRGLQLLFYSVGIGQISSEVPQNLSASRPQDRQFILSSKKLLLSDSGFYLCAWTTGDGYTFGSGTRLTVV.

The chain carries TRBV2 and TRBJ1-1; D unresolved. V was shortened by 5 bases and J by 1 base, with 11 bases between the two germline ends. The CDR3 length is 14 residues. Per the germline V gene, CDR1 is SNHLY and CDR2 is FYNNEI. CDR3 region: CASSYGITNTEAFF. The DNA of the CDR3 is TGTGCCAGCAGTTACGGTATCACGAACACTGAAGCTTTCTTT.